This T cell receptor beta chain comes out of a study of radiotherapy plus CTLA-4 blockade in lung cancer listed by TCRdb under 2018. For the study in its entirety: Objective responses occurred in around 20% of enrolled patients, and around 30% achieved disease control. General findings and caveats noted by the study authors: After treatment with radiotherapy and ipilimumab, TCR clones that came from tumors expanded in the peripheral blood. Early dynamic changes in blood T cell clones, together with increased serum interferon-beta after radiation, were reported as the strongest predictors of response.

The study evaluated CTLA-4 blockade (ipilimumab) given together with focal radiation therapy in patients who had chemo-refractory metastatic non-small-cell lung cancer. The CDR3, from cysteine to phenylalanine, totals 15 residues. CDR3 DNA only is kept here, 45 bases in frame from base 1. CDR1 and CDR2 are drawn from the germline V gene: LGHNA, YSLEER. Deletion took 3 bases off V and 3 bases off J, with a span of 15 bases between the germline ends. This clone was detected only once. This clone's antigen is unknown. Per-base qualities were not stored, and no clone one base away is much larger. The library came from the immunoSEQ multiplex PCR assay. What TCRdb holds here is the immuneACCESS table cut down to in-frame rearrangements. Part of the clones is not present; checked against another copy, under half of the missing clones reflect an unresolved V gene, and the others are unexplained. The sample contains some 23,000 clones, around 70% of them found a single time. Clones ranked in the top ten supply roughly 4% of the sample.

Recombination linked TRBV4-3 to TRBJ2-7; the D segment may tentatively be TRBD1 or TRBD2, each giving 6 matched bases. The source of this sequence is a human donor with non-small cell lung cancer who had stable disease on radiotherapy plus ipilimumab. The material sequenced was peripheral blood, taken from a patient treated with radiotherapy plus ipilimumab. The DNA reads TGCGCCAGCAGCCATATACGACAGGAGGGCTACGAGCAGTACTTC. It specifies CASSHIRQEGYEQYF.